The subject of this entry is one TCR beta chain. Authors' data handling: Nucleated cell counts were estimated from reference gene primer amplification. Clones were read by immunoSEQ multiplex PCR, and TCRdb kept only the in-frame ones, dropping some. The DNA was the basis for D and trimming; V, J and clone size are from that table. This sample yields about 150,000 clones, of which 86% are seen a single time; 4.3% belongs to the top ten. The sample belongs to a study of blood T cell repertoires in COVID-19. For the study at large: In each case, the material was cDNA or gDNA derived from T cells, B-cell-depleted T cells, or PBMCs.

Enrolled through a virtual design, the participants were between about 18 and 89 years of age and came from 24 US areas. The CDR3 has 14 amino acids. CDR1 and CDR2 from the germline V gene are SGHTS and YDEGEE. The junction had 6 bases not matched to a gene; V was cut back by 5 bases and J by 2 bases. The chain combines TRBV5-8 with TRBJ2-5, with 7 bases that match TRBD2. Sequenced input: PBMCs or T cells enriched from blood (not recorded which). The sequence came from a man in his fifties or sixties who had recovered from COVID-19. CDR3 sequence (DNA): TGTGCCAGCAGTTCCGGGGGGAAACAAGAGACCCAGTACTTC. Its protein is CASSSGGKQETQYF. Full variable domain (remainder filled in from reference TRBV5-8 and TRBJ2-5): EAGVTQSPTHLIKTRGQQATLRCSPISGHTSVYWYQQALGLGLQFLLWYDEGEERNRGNFPPRFSGRQFPNYSSELNVNALELEDSALYLCASSSGGKQETQYFGPGTRLLVL.